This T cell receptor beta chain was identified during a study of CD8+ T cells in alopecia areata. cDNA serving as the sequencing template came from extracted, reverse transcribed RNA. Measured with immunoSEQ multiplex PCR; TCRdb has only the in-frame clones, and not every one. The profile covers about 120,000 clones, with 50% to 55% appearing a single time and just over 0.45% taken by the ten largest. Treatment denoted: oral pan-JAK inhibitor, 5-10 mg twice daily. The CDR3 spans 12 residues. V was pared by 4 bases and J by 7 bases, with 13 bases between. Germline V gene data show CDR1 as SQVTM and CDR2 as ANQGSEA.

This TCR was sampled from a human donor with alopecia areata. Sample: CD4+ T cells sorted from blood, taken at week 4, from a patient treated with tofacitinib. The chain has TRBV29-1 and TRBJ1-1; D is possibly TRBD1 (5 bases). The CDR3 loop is CSVVPGDGEAFF. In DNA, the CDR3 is TGCAGCGTTGTACCGGGGGACGGTGAAGCTTTCTTT.